This TCR beta chain appears in the sequencing data of a study of T cell responses to AZD1222 COVID-19 vaccine. Turning to this clone: What it binds is unknown.

Study-level points and caveats: Nearly half of spike-specific TCRs reportedly target variant regions that are unmutated in the B.1.351 and B.1.1.7 variants.

Sequencing was performed with immunoSEQ multiplex PCR; in TCRdb, only in-frame clones are kept and a portion is missing. The table has about 84,000 clones, more than 70% seen once. Trimming shortened V by 9 bases and J by 3 bases, and 12 bases separated the two germline ends. The CDR3 runs to 13 residues. CDR1 and CDR2 from the germline V gene are LNHDA and SQIVND (reference sequence). This chain links TRBV19 with TRBJ2-1; maybe TRBD2 (5 bases). This clonotype originated in an adult who received the AZD1222 COVID-19 vaccine. The starting material was peripheral blood, obtained 28 days after the second AZD1222 dose. CDR3 sequence (DNA): TGTGCCAGGCCCAGTCGGGGCTACAATGAGCAGTTCTTC. It codes for CARPSRGYNEQFF.